This T cell receptor beta chain was found in a study of T cell responses to AZD1222 COVID-19 vaccine. For the study at large: Analysis merged second doses at about 4 or about 12 weeks.

Findings and caveats of the study: CD4 TCRs linked to vaccination spanned spike, dominating at 160-218 and 743-854. Recipients of AZD1222 seropositive at baseline numbered only 6 or 7.

TCRdb's table, derived via immunoSEQ multiplex PCR, lists solely in-frame clones and lacks some. The table records some 100,000 clones, about nine tenths of them present only once. This CDR3 is 15 amino acids long. After removal of 2 bases from V and 2 bases from J, the junction contained 2 bases not matched to a gene. CDR1 is MDHEN, CDR2 SYDVKM, per germline. There are a few counts of this clone. The antigen remains unidentified. The clonotype comes from an adult in good health. This chain connects TRBV28 to TRBJ1-5, with TRBD1 matching over 8 bases. The source material was peripheral blood, sampled on day 0 of AZD1222 vaccination. CDR3 loop: CASSLKTGGNQPQHF. The DNA of the CDR3 is TGTGCCAGCAGTTTAAAGACAGGGGGCAATCAGCCCCAGCATTTT.